The present T cell receptor (beta chain) was sequenced within a study of blood T cell repertoires in COVID-19. Background on the study: Donors in the United States, Italy and Spain gave samples during acute or convalescent COVID-19. In each case, the material was cDNA or gDNA derived from T cells, B-cell-depleted T cells, or PBMCs.

In the study's own analysis: The assay estimated nucleated cells by amplifying reference gene primers. Sequenced by immunoSEQ multiplex PCR; TCRdb stores in-frame clones only, minus some. V and J calls and clone size are as listed in that table; D and trimming were resolved from the DNA. The sample shows approximately 220,000 clones, approximately 84% of them seen only once. Germline CDR1 is SQVTM and CDR2 is ANQGSEA. The CDR3 spans 12 residues. With V trimmed by 3 bases and J by 7 bases, 5 bases remained unmatched. The receptor's source is a man over 45 with acute or convalescent COVID-19. The chain uses TRBV29-1 and TRBJ1-2; TRBD1 matches at 7 bases. The sequencing sample was made of peripheral blood. CDR3 residues: CSVEEGAGGYTF. The DNA for the CDR3 is TGCAGCGTTGAGGAGGGGGCAGGTGGCTACACCTTC. The complete variable domain, with remaining parts taken from reference TRBV29-1 and TRBJ1-2, reads SAVISQKPSRDICQRGTSLTIQCQVDSQVTMMFWYRQQPGQSLTLIATANQGSEATYESGFVIDKFPISRPNLTFSTLTVSNMSPEDSSIYLCSVEEGAGGYTFGSGTRLTVV.